These 24 T cell receptor beta chains were sequenced from one sample in a study of blood T cell repertoires in COVID-19. Only in-frame clones appear in the TCRdb table, and some are missing; sequencing was by immunoSEQ multiplex PCR. Among roughly 57,000 clones listed, about nine tenths were seen once. Material: peripheral blood. These receptors were collected from a man older than 75 with acute or convalescent COVID-19.

The chain carries TRBV10-3 and TRBJ1-4; 9 bases map to TRBD1. Germline V gene sequence: CDR1 ENHRY, CDR2 SYGVKD. The CDR3 covers 15 residues. V lost 3 bases, J lost 7 bases, and 6 bases stayed unmatched. This chain's CDR3 is CAISDLQGAGEKLFF. The CDR3 nucleotides are TGTGCCATCAGTGACCTACAGGGGGCGGGTGAAAAACTGTTTTTT.

V and J are TRBV5-5 and TRBJ2-7; 9 bases match TRBD1. The CDR3 has 16 amino acids. Germline CDR1 is SGHKS and CDR2 is YYEKEE (reference sequence). V shed 3 bases and J 2 bases; nucleotides not matched to a gene: 9. CDR3 DNA sequence: TGTGCCAGCAGCTGGGGGGATTGGACAGGGGCCTACGAGCAGTACTTC. Amino acids: CASSWGDWTGAYEQYF. Variable domain in full (rest from reference TRBV5-5 and TRBJ2-7): DAGVTQSPTHLIKTRGQQVTLRCSPISGHKSVSWYQQVLGQGPQFIFQYYEKEERGRGNFPDRFSARQFPNYSSELNVNALLLGDSALYLCASSWGDWTGAYEQYFGPGTRLTVT.

The chain couples TRBV19 to TRBJ1-3; the D is unclear. Germline V gene sequence: CDR1 LNHDA, CDR2 SQIVND (reference sequence). There are 17 residues in the CDR3. The V gene lost 1 base and the J gene lost 0 bases, with 13 bases spanning the gap. In DNA form, the CDR3 reads TGTGCCAGTAGTATAGTCCACGGCGGAAACTCTGGAAACACCATATATTTT. This encodes CASSIVHGGNSGNTIYF.

The CDR3 reads CASSQVGSSSGANVLTF. CDR3 coding DNA: TGTGCCAGCAGCCAAGTTGGCAGTTCCTCTGGGGCCAACGTCCTGACTTTC. The chain employs TRBV14 and TRBJ2-6; D is unresolved. CDR1 is SGHDN, CDR2 FVKESK, per germline. This CDR3 is built from 17 residues. V gave up 1 base and J gave up 0 bases, with 10 bases separating them.

This chain joins TRBV4-1 and TRBJ2-2; D perhaps matches TRBD2 (5 bases). CDR3 length: 18 amino acids. With 0 bases removed from V and 0 bases from J, the gap between germline ends came to 14 bases. CDR1 is MGHRA and CDR2 is YSYEKL in the germline V gene. The CDR3 DNA reads as TGCGCCAGCAGCCAAGATATAGAGGGTCAGACGAACACCGGGGAGCTGTTTTTT. It yields the protein CASSQDIEGQTNTGELFF.

The chain couples TRBV10-3 to TRBJ2-3; 14 bases agree with TRBD2. The V segment lost 10 bases and the J segment 1 base; nucleotides outside the gene matches: 7. The CDR3 runs 16 residues. CDR1 ENHRY and CDR2 SYGVKD come from the germline V gene. The CDR3 loop is CATLTSGGAGTDTQYF. The CDR3 DNA follows: TGTGCCACGCTGACTAGCGGGGGGGCAGGCACAGATACGCAGTATTTT.

This chain connects TRBV27 to TRBJ2-1; 12 nucleotides agree with TRBD2. CDR3 size: 15 residues. J gave up 9 bases and V 7 bases, and 10 bases lay outside the gene matches. Germline V gene data show CDR1 as MNHEY and CDR2 as SMNVEV (reference sequence). The CDR3 DNA is TGTGCCAGCACTCTAGCGGGGGGGCGGAACATTGAGCAGTTCTTC. Amino acid sequence: CASTLAGGRNIEQFF.

The gene calls are TRBV6-5 and TRBJ1-1, with 9 bases fitting TRBD1. Looked up from germline, CDR1 is MNHEY and CDR2 is SVGAGI. The CDR3 runs to 15 residues. V shed 4 bases, J shed 5 bases, and the junction held 8 bases outside the gene matches. CDR3 loop: CASSSSGTGRTEAFF. The CDR3 bases are TGTGCCAGCAGTTCTAGTGGGACAGGGAGGACTGAAGCTTTCTTT.

The sample holds one count of this clone. This chain links TRBV28 with TRBJ1-1, with 8 positions matching TRBD1. This CDR3 comprises 14 residues. V shed 3 bases and J 5 bases; nucleotides not matched to a gene: 5. Germline CDR1 is MDHEN and CDR2 is SYDVKM. The CDR3 bases are TGTGCCAGCAGTTTGGACAGGGTGAGGACTGAAGCTTTCTTT. This gives the protein CASSLDRVRTEAFF.

The chain is built from TRBV19 and TRBJ1-5; 7 bases map to TRBD1. From germline, CDR1 is LNHDA and CDR2 SQIVND (reference sequence). The CDR3 extends over 16 amino acids. J gave up 6 bases and V 2 bases, and 10 bases lay outside the gene matches. This chain's CDR3 is CASSISIQGTGQPQHF. The CDR3, as DNA: TGTGCCAGTAGTATAAGTATACAGGGGACCGGTCAGCCCCAGCATTTT.

The table lists this clone with a count of one. This chain links TRBV24-1 with TRBJ2-5; a possible D gene is TRBD2 (7 bases). Germline CDR1 KGHDR, CDR2 SFDVKD. V lost 12 bases to trimming and J lost 4 bases, with 26 bases between them. The CDR3 is 16 residues long. The CDR3, as DNA: TGTGCCGCTGCGGGCAGAAGCTCGGGGGGCCGAGAGACCCAGTACTTC. Translating it yields CAAAGRSSGGRETQYF.

The J gene is TRBJ1-2, the V gene TRBV2; D is unresolved. This CDR3 contains 14 residues. The germline V gene has CDR1 SNHLY and CDR2 FYNNEI. With 4 bases removed from V and 4 bases from J, the gap between germline ends came to 13 bases. CDR3 sequence reads: CASSGRGMGYGYTF. CDR3 in DNA: TGTGCCAGCAGTGGGCGGGGAATGGGCTATGGCTACACCTTC.

V usage is TRBV6-5 and J usage is TRBJ1-2; D unresolved. The CDR3 totals 13 residues. Germline lookup yields CDR1 MNHEY and CDR2 SVGAGI. Trimming left V 6 bases short and J 2 bases short, with 10 bases between. This CDR3 is CASRLTPNYGYTF. CDR3 nucleotides: TGTGCCAGCAGGTTGACACCGAACTATGGCTACACCTTC.

J is TRBJ1-1 and V is TRBV7-6; perhaps TRBD1 as D (6 bases). Deletions cut 5 bases from V and 1 base from J, with 8 bases between. Germline CDR1 reads SGHVS; CDR2 reads FNYEAQ. This CDR3 has 13 amino acids. This chain's CDR3 is CASSEGQNTEAFF. In nucleotides, the CDR3 is TGTGCCAGCAGCGAGGGACAGAACACTGAAGCTTTCTTT. Using reference TRBV7-6 and TRBJ1-1 for the parts outside the CDR3, the full variable domain is GAGVSQSPRYKVTKRGQDVALRCDPISGHVSLYWYRQALGQGPEFLTYFNYEAQQDKSGLPNDRFSAERPEGSISTLTIQRTEQRDSAMYRCASSEGQNTEAFFGQGTRLTVV.

This chain links TRBV20-1 with TRBJ2-1; TRBD2 might be the D (6 bases). Trimming removed 6 bases from V and 11 bases from J, with 14 bases in between. Germline V gene sequence: CDR1 DFQATT, CDR2 SNEGSKA (reference sequence). The CDR3 consists of 11 residues. CDR3 sequence (DNA): TGCAGTGCGCCCGAAGCGGGTCAGCAGTTCTTC. Amino acids: CSAPEAGQQFF.

The rearrangement links TRBV6-2 or TRBV6-3 to TRBJ2-6; D not resolved. Germline V gene data show CDR1 as MNHEY and CDR2 as SVGEGT. This CDR3 is 13 amino acids long. Trimming removed 5 bases at V and 1 base at J, with 3 bases between. The CDR3 bases are TGTGCCAGCAGTCTGTCTGGGGCCAACGTCCTGACTTTC. Encoded protein: CASSLSGANVLTF.

The gene calls are TRBV15 and TRBJ2-7; 8 bases match TRBD2. Germline CDR1 and CDR2: LNHNV and YYDKDF (reference sequence). The V segment lost 0 bases and the J segment 3 bases; nucleotides outside the gene matches: 10. There are 17 residues in the CDR3. The CDR3 here is CATSRDAPGGGNYEQYF. DNA for the CDR3: TGTGCCACCAGCAGAGATGCGCCAGGCGGGGGGAACTACGAGCAGTACTTC.

This clone turned up a few times. The chain uses TRBV5-1 and TRBJ2-5; tentatively, D is TRBD2 (6 bases). Trimming took 5 bases from V and 5 from J, leaving 19 bases between them. The CDR3 has 15 amino acids. Germline V gene lookup returns CDR1 SGHRS and CDR2 YFSETQ. The CDR3 DNA sequence: TGCGCCAGCAGGACGGGGGTACAAACGGGGGAGACCCAGTACTTC. Its protein product is CASRTGVQTGETQYF.

The rearrangement links TRBV6-5 to TRBJ1-5; tentatively, D is TRBD1 (5 bases). Germline values: CDR1 MNHEY, CDR2 SVGAGI. Trimming left V 8 bases short and J 2 bases short, with 10 bases between. There are 13 residues in the CDR3. The CDR3 protein is CASGDLGNQPQHF. The CDR3, as DNA: TGTGCCAGCGGGGACTTGGGCAATCAGCCCCAGCATTTT.

About this clone itself: Within the sample, other DNA sequences also encode this same CDR3. This chain connects TRBV24-1 to TRBJ1-1; TRBD1 matches 8 bases. The J segment lost 1 base and the V segment lost 4 bases, leaving 4 bases of the junction unmatched. The V gene's germline CDR1 is KGHDR and CDR2 SFDVKD. The CDR3 spans 15 residues. Written as DNA, the CDR3 is TGTGCCACCAGTGACCCCGGACAGGGGAACACTGAAGCTTTCTTT. This sequence encodes CATSDPGQGNTEAFF.

The rearrangement uses TRBV6-5 and TRBJ2-7; 13 bases map to TRBD2. Germline values: CDR1 MNHEY, CDR2 SVGAGI. The CDR3 has 15 amino acids. After removal of 6 bases from V and 5 bases from J, the junction contained 7 bases not matched to a gene. The DNA of the CDR3 is TGTGCCAGCAGAGCCACTAGCGGGGGGGTCGACGAGCAGTACTTC. Translated, it gives CASRATSGGVDEQYF.

The rearrangement links TRBV6-5 to TRBJ2-3; 11 nucleotides agree with TRBD1. The trim removed 6 bases at V and 3 bases at J, leaving 5 bases unmatched. The germline V gene encodes CDR1 MNHEY and CDR2 SVGAGI. This CDR3 has 15 amino acids. The CDR3 reads CASSTGTGGTDTQYF. For the CDR3, the DNA is TGTGCCAGCAGCACCGGGACAGGGGGAACAGATACGCAGTATTTT.

This chain connects TRBV3-1 (or the pseudogene TRBV3-2) to TRBJ2-1, with 9 bases matching TRBD1. The V and J ends lost 7 bases and 6 bases, in that order; junction bases with no gene match: 4. CDR3 length equals 13 residues. In germline, CDR1 is LGHDT, CDR2 YNNKEL (reference sequence). The CDR3 loop reads CASNIQGANEQFF. The CDR3 DNA reads as TGTGCCAGCAACATACAGGGGGCCAATGAGCAGTTCTTC.

V is TRBV30 and J is TRBJ1-6; a weak D match, TRBD1 (6 bases). V was clipped by 2 bases and J by 7 bases, with 12 bases between them. The germline CDR1 and CDR2 sequences are GTSNPN and SVGIG (reference sequence). This CDR3 has 14 amino acids. The CDR3 region is CAWSRGGGNSPLHF. The DNA for the CDR3 is TGTGCCTGGAGTAGGGGGGGAGGGAATTCACCCCTCCACTTT.